The 17 T cell receptor beta chains below were found in one sample sequenced in a study of cytomegalovirus exposure and HLA in healthy donors. Amplification used 60 Vbeta primers and 13 Jbeta primers. This table comes from immunoSEQ multiplex PCR, and its TCRdb copy is limited to in-frame clones, with some not included. The top ten hold 0.2% to 0.25% of the sample, which has about 210,000 clones, more than 75% seen once. What was sequenced was PBMCs. These receptors originate from a girl aged 2-15 years in good health and CMV-seronegative.

This clone was recorded a few times. The genes are TRBV30 and TRBJ1-5, with 8 bases lining up with TRBD1. The CDR3 runs 15 residues. The germline V gene encodes CDR1 GTSNPN and CDR2 SVGIG (reference sequence). J lost 4 bases, V lost 5 bases, and 10 bases had no gene match. CDR3 loop: CAWAKGQGGNQPQHF. The DNA for the CDR3 is TGTGCCTGGGCGAAAGGACAGGGAGGGAATCAGCCCCAGCATTTT.

The J gene is TRBJ1-4, the V gene TRBV2; D remains unclear. V shed 4 bases and J shed 0 bases, with 9 bases lying between them. The CDR3 sequence is 15 residues long. CDR1 is SNHLY and CDR2 is FYNNEI in the germline V gene. The CDR3 region has the DNA TGTGCCAGCAGTGTAAATTATCCAACTAATGAAAAACTGTTTTTT. It encodes CASSVNYPTNEKLFF.

The rearrangement links TRBV29-1 to TRBJ2-7; tentative D call: TRBD1 (5 bases). Germline V gene lookup returns CDR1 SQVTM and CDR2 ANQGSEA. The CDR3 has 11 residues. V lost 5 bases and J lost 3, with 8 bases in between. The CDR3 loop reads CSVSDNYEQYF. The CDR3 DNA follows: TGCAGCGTTTCGGACAACTACGAGCAGTACTTC.

The chain is built from TRBV5-8 and TRBJ1-1; 8 nucleotides align to TRBD1. The CDR3 runs 16 residues. V gave up 0 bases and J gave up 6 bases; unmatched junction bases: 10. Looked up from germline, CDR1 is SGHTS and CDR2 is YDEGEE. The CDR3 DNA reads TGTGCCAGCAGCTTGGGGTGGGGGCAGGGGGCCTCTGAAGCTTTCTTT. This sequence encodes CASSLGWGQGASEAFF. The variable domain in full, with the rest retrieved from reference TRBV5-8 and TRBJ1-1, is EAGVTQSPTHLIKTRGQQATLRCSPISGHTSVYWYQQALGLGLQFLLWYDEGEERNRGNFPPRFSGRQFPNYSSELNVNALELEDSALYLCASSLGWGQGASEAFFGQGTRLTVV.

J is TRBJ1-2 and V is TRBV20-1; D unresolved. The CDR3 consists of 9 residues. V was shortened by 5 bases and J by 5 bases, with 3 bases between the two germline ends. From germline, CDR1 is DFQATT and CDR2 SNEGSKA (reference sequence). The CDR3 spells CSAVYGYTF. The CDR3 DNA reads as TGCAGTGCTGTATATGGCTACACCTTC.

The chain recombines TRBV25-1 with TRBJ2-5; 11 bases align to TRBD2. Germline V gene sequence: CDR1 MGHDK, CDR2 SYGVNS. The CDR3 spans 15 residues. The V segment lost 4 bases and the J segment 4 bases; nucleotides outside the gene matches: 5. CDR3 amino acids: CASSVLAGGLETQYF. Written as DNA, the CDR3 is TGTGCCAGCAGTGTTCTAGCGGGGGGCCTAGAGACCCAGTACTTC.

The CDR3 sequence is CASSLVPDRVGNTIYF. CDR3 DNA: TGTGCCAGCAGCTTAGTCCCGGACAGGGTTGGAAACACCATATATTTT. The rearrangement links TRBV7-6 to TRBJ1-3, with 8 bases that match TRBD1. This CDR3 has 16 amino acids. Germline CDR1 reads SGHVS; CDR2 reads FNYEAQ. Germline trimming cut 1 base from V and 3 bases from J; bases unmatched to any gene: 5. The full variable domain, rest sourced from reference TRBV7-6 and TRBJ1-3, is GAGVSQSPRYKVTKRGQDVALRCDPISGHVSLYWYRQALGQGPEFLTYFNYEAQQDKSGLPNDRFSAERPEGSISTLTIQRTEQRDSAMYRCASSLVPDRVGNTIYFGEGSWLTVV.

This CDR3 reads CASSFFDRDYNEQFF. Here the CDR3 DNA reads TGCGCCAGCAGCTTTTTTGACAGAGACTACAATGAGCAGTTCTTC. The V gene is TRBV5-1, the J gene TRBJ2-1, with a tentative D call TRBD1 (5 bases). Germline V gene data show CDR1 as SGHRS and CDR2 as YFSETQ. The CDR3 totals 15 residues. Trimming shortened V by 2 bases and J by 3 bases, and 12 bases separated the two germline ends. The full variable domain, its missing parts supplied by reference TRBV5-1 and TRBJ2-1, is KAGVTQTPRYLIKTRGQQVTLSCSPISGHRSVSWYQQTPGQGLQFLFEYFSETQRNKGNFPGRFSGRQFSNSRSEMNVSTLELGDSALYLCASSFFDRDYNEQFFGPGTRLTVL.

The J gene is TRBJ1-3, the V gene TRBV5-4; D gene ambiguous. Germline CDR1 is SGHNT and CDR2 is YYREEE (reference sequence). Trimming left V 10 bases short and J 0 bases short, with 11 bases between. The CDR3 sequence is 13 residues long. The CDR3 loop is CAAGSNSGNTIYF. DNA for the CDR3: TGTGCCGCAGGCAGCAACTCTGGAAACACCATATATTTT.

The rearrangement links TRBV7-8 to TRBJ2-6; D possibly corresponds to TRBD2 (6 bases). Trimming pared 8 bases from V and 0 bases from J, leaving 11 bases between. The CDR3 loop spans 15 amino acids. CDR1 SGHVS and CDR2 FQNEAQ come from the germline V gene. CDR3 bases: TGTGCCAGCCACCGGGGGATCTCTGGGGCCAACGTCCTGACTTTC. Its protein is CASHRGISGANVLTF.

The gene calls are TRBV20-1 and TRBJ2-1; TRBD2 might be the D (5 bases). Trimming shortened V by 3 bases and J by 15 bases, and 15 bases separated the two germline ends. CDR1 is DFQATT and CDR2 is SNEGSKA in the germline V gene (reference sequence). The CDR3 is 11 residues long. The CDR3 loop reads CSASTGSVWFF. As DNA, the CDR3 is TGCAGTGCTAGTACGGGGAGTGTATGGTTCTTC.

This rearrangement joins TRBV4-1 to TRBJ2-7, with 9 bases fitting TRBD1. The J segment lost 2 bases and the V segment lost 1 base, leaving 12 bases of the junction unmatched. The CDR3 sequence is 18 residues long. Looked up from germline, CDR1 is MGHRA and CDR2 is YSYEKL. The CDR3: CASSQVRGPRDRAYEQYF. Here the CDR3 DNA reads TGCGCCAGCAGCCAAGTTAGGGGTCCCCGGGACAGGGCCTACGAGCAGTACTTC.

The chain combines TRBV9 with TRBJ2-7, with 8 nucleotides matching TRBD2. V was clipped by 3 bases and J by 0 bases; unmatched bases: 5. The CDR3 runs 15 residues. CDR1 is SGDLS and CDR2 is YYNGEE in the germline V gene. For the CDR3, the DNA is TGTGCCAGCAGCGCGAGCGGGGGAAGCTCCTACGAGCAGTACTTC. It translates to CASSASGGSSYEQYF.

There are a few counts of this clone. The rearrangement uses TRBV6-1 and TRBJ1-4; D is perhaps TRBD1 (5 bases). CDR1 is MNHNS, CDR2 SASEGT, per germline. This CDR3 has 16 amino acids. With 1 base removed from V and 2 bases from J, the gap between germline ends came to 11 bases. The CDR3 protein is CASSEGARQTNEKLFF. The CDR3 DNA sequence: TGTGCCAGCAGTGAAGGAGCCCGACAGACTAATGAAAAACTGTTTTTT.

This clone was detected a few times. The V call is TRBV27, the J call TRBJ1-3, with D possibly matching TRBD1 (6 bases). V gave up 5 bases and J gave up 4 bases, with 12 bases separating them. In germline, CDR1 is MNHEY, CDR2 SMNVEV (reference sequence). The CDR3 consists of 14 residues. This CDR3 is CASSSRGSGNTIYF. CDR3 sequence (DNA): TGTGCCAGCAGTAGCAGGGGATCCGGAAACACCATATATTTT.

CDR3 DNA sequence: TGTGCCAGCTCACCCGGGACAGGGGGCAGTGAAAAACTGTTTTTT. Translation gives CASSPGTGGSEKLFF. The chain carries TRBV18 and TRBJ1-4; 12 bases agree with TRBD1. This CDR3 is built from 15 residues. Germline values: CDR1 KGHSH, CDR2 LQKENI. The trim removed 3 bases at V and 7 bases at J, leaving 3 bases unmatched.

The chain uses TRBV6-1 and TRBJ1-4; the match to TRBD1 covers 8 bases. V was clipped by 8 bases and J by 6 bases; unmatched bases: 8. The CDR3 loop spans 14 amino acids. CDR1 and CDR2 (germline): MNHNS, SASEGT. DNA of the CDR3: TGTGCCAGCGGATACGGGACAGGTGATGAAAAACTGTTTTTT. This gives the protein CASGYGTGDEKLFF.